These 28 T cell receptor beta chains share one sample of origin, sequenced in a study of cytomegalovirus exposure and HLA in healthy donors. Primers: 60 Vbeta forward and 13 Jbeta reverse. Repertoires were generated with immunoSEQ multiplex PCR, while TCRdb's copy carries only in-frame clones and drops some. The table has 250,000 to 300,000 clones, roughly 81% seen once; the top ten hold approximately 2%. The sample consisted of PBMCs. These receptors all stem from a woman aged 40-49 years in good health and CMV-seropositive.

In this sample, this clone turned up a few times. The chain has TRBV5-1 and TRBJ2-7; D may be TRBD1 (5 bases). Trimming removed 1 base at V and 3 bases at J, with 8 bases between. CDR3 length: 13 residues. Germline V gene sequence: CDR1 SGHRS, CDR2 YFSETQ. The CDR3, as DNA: TGCGCCAGCAGCTTGAGACAGAACTACGAGCAGTACTTC. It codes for CASSLRQNYEQYF.

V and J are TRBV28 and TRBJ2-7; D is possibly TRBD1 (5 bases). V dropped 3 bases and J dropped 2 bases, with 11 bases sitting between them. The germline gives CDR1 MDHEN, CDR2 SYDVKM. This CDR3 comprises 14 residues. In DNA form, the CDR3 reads TGTGCCAGCAGTTTCCAGGGTAAACCCTACGAGCAGTACTTC. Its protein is CASSFQGKPYEQYF.

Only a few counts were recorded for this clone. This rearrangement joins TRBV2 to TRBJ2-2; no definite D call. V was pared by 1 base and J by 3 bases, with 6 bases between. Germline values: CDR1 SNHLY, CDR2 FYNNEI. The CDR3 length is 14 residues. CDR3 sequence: CASSEVIYTGELFF. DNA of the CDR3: TGTGCCAGCAGTGAAGTCATTTACACCGGGGAGCTGTTTTTT.

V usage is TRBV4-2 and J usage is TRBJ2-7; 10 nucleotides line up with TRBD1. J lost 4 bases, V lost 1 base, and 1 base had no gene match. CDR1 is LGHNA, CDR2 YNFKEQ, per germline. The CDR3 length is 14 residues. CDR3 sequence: CASSQAGQGYEQYF. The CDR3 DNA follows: TGTGCCAGCAGCCAAGCGGGACAGGGGTACGAGCAGTACTTC.

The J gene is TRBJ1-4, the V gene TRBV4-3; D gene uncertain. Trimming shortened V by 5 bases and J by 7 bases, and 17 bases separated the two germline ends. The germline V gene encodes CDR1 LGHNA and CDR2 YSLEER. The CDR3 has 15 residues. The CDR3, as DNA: TGCGCCAGCAGCTACAACCGCAGGTCAGGTGAAAAACTGTTTTTT. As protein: CASSYNRRSGEKLFF.

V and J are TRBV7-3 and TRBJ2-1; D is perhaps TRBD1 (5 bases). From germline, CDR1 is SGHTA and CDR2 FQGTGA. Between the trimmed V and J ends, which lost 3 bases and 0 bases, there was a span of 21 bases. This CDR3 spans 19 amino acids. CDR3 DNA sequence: TGTGCCAGCAGCTTTAAGGGGTGCCAACTTGTAAGCTCCTACAATGAGCAGTTCTTC. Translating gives CASSFKGCQLVSSYNEQFF.

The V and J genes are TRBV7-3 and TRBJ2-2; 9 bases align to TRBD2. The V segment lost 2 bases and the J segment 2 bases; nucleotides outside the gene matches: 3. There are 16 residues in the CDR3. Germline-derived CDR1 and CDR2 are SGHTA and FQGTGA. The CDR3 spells CASSLRLAANTGELFF. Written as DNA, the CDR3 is TGTGCCAGCAGCTTACGACTAGCGGCCAACACCGGGGAGCTGTTTTTT.

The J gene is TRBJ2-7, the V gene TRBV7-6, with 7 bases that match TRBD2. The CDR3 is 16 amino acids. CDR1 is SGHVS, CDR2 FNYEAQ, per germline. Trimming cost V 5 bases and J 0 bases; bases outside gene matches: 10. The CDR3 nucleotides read TGTGCCAGCAGCCCCCACCGGGGGGTTAGCTCCTACGAGCAGTACTTC. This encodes CASSPHRGVSSYEQYF.

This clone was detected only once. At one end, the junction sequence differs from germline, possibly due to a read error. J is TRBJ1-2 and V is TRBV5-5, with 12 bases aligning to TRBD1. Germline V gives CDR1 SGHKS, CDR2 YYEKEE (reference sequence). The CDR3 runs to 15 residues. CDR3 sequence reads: CAGSWGQGAGYGYTF. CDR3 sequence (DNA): TGTGCCGGCAGCTGGGGACAGGGGGCTGGGTATGGCTACACCTTC.

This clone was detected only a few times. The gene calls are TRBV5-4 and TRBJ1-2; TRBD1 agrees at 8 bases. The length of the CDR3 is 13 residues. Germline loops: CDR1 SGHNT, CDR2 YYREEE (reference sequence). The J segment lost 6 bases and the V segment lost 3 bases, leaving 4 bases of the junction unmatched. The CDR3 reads CASSSRGRNGYTF. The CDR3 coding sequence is TGTGCCAGCAGCTCCAGGGGGCGGAATGGCTACACCTTC. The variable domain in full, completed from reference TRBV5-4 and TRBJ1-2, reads ETGVTQSPTHLIKTRGQQVTLRCSSQSGHNTVSWYQQALGQGPQFIFQYYREEENGRGNFPPRFSGLQFPNYSSELNVNALELDDSALYLCASSSRGRNGYTFGSGTRLTVV.

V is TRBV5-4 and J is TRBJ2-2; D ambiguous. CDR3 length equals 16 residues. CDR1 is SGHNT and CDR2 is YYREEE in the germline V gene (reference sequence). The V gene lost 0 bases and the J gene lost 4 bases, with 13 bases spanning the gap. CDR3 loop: CASSLGVTGGTGELFF. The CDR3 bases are TGTGCCAGCAGCTTGGGGGTGACTGGCGGCACCGGGGAGCTGTTTTTT.

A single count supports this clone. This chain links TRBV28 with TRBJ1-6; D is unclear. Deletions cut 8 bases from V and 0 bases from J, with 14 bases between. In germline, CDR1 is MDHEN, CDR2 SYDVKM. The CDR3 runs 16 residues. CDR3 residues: CASVRRASSYNSPLHF. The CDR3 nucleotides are TGTGCCAGCGTGCGGAGGGCGAGCTCCTATAATTCACCCCTCCACTTT. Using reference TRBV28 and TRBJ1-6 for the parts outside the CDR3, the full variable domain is DVKVTQSSRYLVKRTGEKVFLECVQDMDHENMFWYRQDPGLGLRLIYFSYDVKMKEKGDIPEGYSVSREKKERFSLILESASTNQTSMYLCASVRRASSYNSPLHFGNGTRLTVT.

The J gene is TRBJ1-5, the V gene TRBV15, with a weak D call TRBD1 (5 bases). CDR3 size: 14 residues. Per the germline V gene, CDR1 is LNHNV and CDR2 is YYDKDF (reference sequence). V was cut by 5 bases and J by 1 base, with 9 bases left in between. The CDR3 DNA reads TGTGCCACCAGCCCGGGGGAAAGCAATCAGCCCCAGCATTTT. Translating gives CATSPGESNQPQHF.

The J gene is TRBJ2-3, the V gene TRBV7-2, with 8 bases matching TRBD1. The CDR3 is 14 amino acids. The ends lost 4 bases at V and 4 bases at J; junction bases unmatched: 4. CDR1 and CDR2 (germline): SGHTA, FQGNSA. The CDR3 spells CASSSRGQADTQYF. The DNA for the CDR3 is TGTGCCAGCAGCTCCAGGGGGCAGGCAGATACGCAGTATTTT.

CDR3 loop: CASSADRAQETQYF. The CDR3 nucleotides read TGTGCCAGCAGCGCGGACAGGGCTCAAGAGACCCAGTACTTC. The rearrangement links TRBV2 to TRBJ2-5, with TRBD1 matching over 8 bases. The V and J ends lost 6 bases and 2 bases, in that order; junction bases with no gene match: 5. Germline V lookup: CDR1 SNHLY, CDR2 FYNNEI. The CDR3 runs to 14 residues.

CDR3 sequence: CASSLLSGIYEQYF. In DNA form, the CDR3 reads TGTGCCAGCAGCTTGCTGAGCGGGATTTACGAGCAGTACTTC. The chain has TRBV5-6 and TRBJ2-7, with 7 bases identical to TRBD2. The ends lost 1 base at V and 4 bases at J; junction bases unmatched: 5. The length of the CDR3 is 14 residues. The germline V gene has CDR1 SGHDT and CDR2 YYEEEE.

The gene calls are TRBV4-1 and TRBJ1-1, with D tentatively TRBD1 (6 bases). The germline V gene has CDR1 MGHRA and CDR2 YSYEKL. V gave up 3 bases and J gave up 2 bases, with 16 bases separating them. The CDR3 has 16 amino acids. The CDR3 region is CASSHSDRIKNTEAFF. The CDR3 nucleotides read TGCGCCAGCAGCCACTCGGACAGAATTAAAAACACTGAAGCTTTCTTT.

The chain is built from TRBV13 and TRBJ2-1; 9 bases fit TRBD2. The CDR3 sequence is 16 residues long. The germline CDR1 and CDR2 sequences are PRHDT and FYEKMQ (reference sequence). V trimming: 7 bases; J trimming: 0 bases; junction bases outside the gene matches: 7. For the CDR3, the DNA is TGTGCCAGCAATACTTGGCGGGAGGGCTCCTACAATGAGCAGTTCTTC. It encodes CASNTWREGSYNEQFF.

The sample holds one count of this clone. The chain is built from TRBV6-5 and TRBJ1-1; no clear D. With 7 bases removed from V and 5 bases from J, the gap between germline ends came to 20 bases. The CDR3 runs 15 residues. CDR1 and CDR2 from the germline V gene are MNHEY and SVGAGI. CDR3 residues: CASTYSRRGGTEAFF. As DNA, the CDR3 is TGTGCCAGCACCTACTCGCGGCGGGGAGGGACTGAAGCTTTCTTT.

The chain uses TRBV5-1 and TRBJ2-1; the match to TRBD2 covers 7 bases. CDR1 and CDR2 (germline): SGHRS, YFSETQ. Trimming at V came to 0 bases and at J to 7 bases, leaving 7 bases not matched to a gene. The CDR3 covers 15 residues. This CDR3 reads CASSLGGGPGNEQFF. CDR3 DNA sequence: TGCGCCAGCAGCTTGGGGGGAGGGCCGGGGAATGAGCAGTTCTTC.

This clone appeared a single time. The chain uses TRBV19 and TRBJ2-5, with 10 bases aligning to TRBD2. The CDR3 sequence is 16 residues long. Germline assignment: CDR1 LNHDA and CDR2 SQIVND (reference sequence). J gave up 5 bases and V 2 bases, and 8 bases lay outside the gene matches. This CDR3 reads CASSILASGSVETQYF. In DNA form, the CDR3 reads TGTGCCAGTAGTATATTGGCTAGCGGGAGTGTGGAGACCCAGTACTTC.

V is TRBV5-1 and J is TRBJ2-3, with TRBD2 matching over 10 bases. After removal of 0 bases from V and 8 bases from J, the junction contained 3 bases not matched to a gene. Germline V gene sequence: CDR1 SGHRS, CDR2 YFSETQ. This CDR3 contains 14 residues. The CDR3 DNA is TGCGCCAGCAGCTTGGAGCGGGAGGGCGCTACGCAGTATTTT. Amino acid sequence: CASSLEREGATQYF.

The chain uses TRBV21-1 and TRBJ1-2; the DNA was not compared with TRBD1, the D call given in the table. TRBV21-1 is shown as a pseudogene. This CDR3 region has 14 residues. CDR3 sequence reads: CASSQWDTSYGYTF. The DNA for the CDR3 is TGTGCCAGCAGCCAATGGGACACCTCTTATGGCTACACCTTC.

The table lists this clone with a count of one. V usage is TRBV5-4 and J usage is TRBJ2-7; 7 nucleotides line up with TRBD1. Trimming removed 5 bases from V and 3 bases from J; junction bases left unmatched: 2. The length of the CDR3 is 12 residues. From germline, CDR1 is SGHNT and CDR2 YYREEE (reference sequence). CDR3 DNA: TGTGCCAGCAGTCGGGACAGCTACGAGCAGTACTTC. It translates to CASSRDSYEQYF.

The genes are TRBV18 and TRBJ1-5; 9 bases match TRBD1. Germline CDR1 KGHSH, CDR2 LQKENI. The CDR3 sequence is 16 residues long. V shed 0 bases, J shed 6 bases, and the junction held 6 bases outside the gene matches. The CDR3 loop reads CASSPPGTGRSQPQHF. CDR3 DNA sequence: TGTGCCAGCTCACCACCGGGGACAGGGAGGTCTCAGCCCCAGCATTTT.

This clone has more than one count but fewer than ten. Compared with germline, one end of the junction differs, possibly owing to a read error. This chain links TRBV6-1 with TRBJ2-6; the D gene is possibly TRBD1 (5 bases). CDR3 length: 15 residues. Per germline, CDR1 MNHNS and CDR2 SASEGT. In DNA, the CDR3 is TGTGCCAGCAGTGAATTAAGCTCTGGGGCCAACGGCCTGACTTTC. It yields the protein CASSELSSGANGLTF.

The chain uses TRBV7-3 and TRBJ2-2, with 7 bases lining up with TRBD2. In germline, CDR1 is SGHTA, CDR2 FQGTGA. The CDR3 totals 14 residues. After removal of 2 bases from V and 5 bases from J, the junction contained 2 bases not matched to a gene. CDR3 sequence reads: CASSLASGTGELFF. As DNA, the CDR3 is TGTGCCAGCAGCTTAGCTAGCGGAACCGGGGAGCTGTTTTTT.

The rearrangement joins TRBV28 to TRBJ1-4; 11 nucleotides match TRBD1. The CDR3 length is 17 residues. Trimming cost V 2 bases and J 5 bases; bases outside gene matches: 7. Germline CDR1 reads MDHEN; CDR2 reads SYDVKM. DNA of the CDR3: TGTGCCAGCAGTTTAACCGGGACAGGGGGGGGGAATGAAAAACTGTTTTTT. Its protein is CASSLTGTGGGNEKLFF.